This TCR beta chain was sequenced during a study of identical twins. This clonotype was observed at least ten times. Its antigen is not known. V dropped 6 bases and J dropped 8 bases, with 16 bases sitting between them. CDR3 length: 14 residues. General study points: Abundant beta clonotypes from cord blood had fewer insertions, unlike memory repertoires, which showed none. Modeled out-of-frame TCR alpha sharing in monozygotic twins fell below observed levels.

The cDNA had a unique molecular identifier and a template-switch universal primer site. TCRdb re-called the 5' RACE reads through MiXCR, storing one row per CDR3 protein. The data contain about 100,000 distinct CDR3 sequences, under 6.5% of them singletons. The J gene is TRBJ1-4, the V gene TRBV12-3 or TRBV12-4, with a tentative D call TRBD1 (5 bases). Source material: memory T cells sorted from blood. The TCR originated in a woman aged 50 to 65 in good health. The CDR3 loop reads CASRRQLLREKLFF. The CDR3 DNA sequence: TGTGCCAGCAGGAGACAGTTGTTAAGGGAAAAACTGTTTTTT.